This passage covers 5 T cell receptor beta chains from one sample sequenced in a study of blood T cells in healthy people across ages. With a J-beta primer mix and a sample-barcoded 5' primer, a second PCR ran roughly 6 to 11 cycles. TCRdb independently ran MiXCR on the 5' RACE reads; one entry per CDR3 protein. The data contain around 750,000 distinct CDR3 sequences, 53% of them singletons. The sample consisted of blood. Receptors were obtained from a man aged 80 or over in good health.

As for this clonotype: A much larger clone is a single base away; this may be a read error. The J gene is TRBJ2-1, the V gene TRBV5-1, with a weak D call TRBD2 (5 bases). The CDR3 length is 13 residues. Germline V gives CDR1 SGHRS, CDR2 YFSETQ. In DNA form, the CDR3 reads TGCGCCAGCAGCCCCGGGGATTACAATGAGCGGTTCTTC. Translated, it gives CASSPGDYNERFF. Full variable domain (remainder filled in from reference TRBV5-1 and TRBJ2-1): KAGVTQTPRYLIKTRGQQVTLSCSPISGHRSVSWYQQTPGQGLQFLFEYFSETQRNKGNFPGRFSGRQFSNSRSEMNVSTLELGDSALYLCASSPGDYNERFFGPGTRLTVL.

This clonotype appeared a few times. The chain links TRBV29-1 to TRBJ1-1; TRBD1 matches at 8 bases. The germline gives CDR1 SQVTM, CDR2 ANQGSEA. V shed 7 bases, J shed 1 base, and the junction held 8 bases outside the gene matches. The CDR3 has 14 amino acids. This CDR3 reads CSGWGGQGNTEAFF. CDR3 DNA: TGCAGCGGTTGGGGAGGACAGGGGAACACTGAAGCTTTCTTT.

Points on this clonotype: This may stem from a read error, because a much larger clone lies one nucleotide away. This chain links TRBV6-5 with TRBJ2-7; TRBD1 agrees at 7 bases. The germline V gene encodes CDR1 MNHEY and CDR2 SVGAGI. The V segment lost 5 bases and the J segment 10 bases; nucleotides outside the gene matches: 14. CDR3 length equals 14 residues. The CDR3 DNA is TGTGCCAGCAGTAAAAGACAGGGTACAGGGGCCCAGTACTTC. This translates into CASSKRQGTGAQYF.

In its sample, this clonotype was seen a few times. The chain employs TRBV7-2 and TRBJ2-1, with no clear D. Germline V lookup: CDR1 SGHTA, CDR2 FQGNSA. V dropped 1 base and J dropped 7 bases, with 11 bases sitting between them. The CDR3 loop spans 14 amino acids. The CDR3 sequence: CASSLGWARNEQFF. Written as DNA, the CDR3 is TGTGCCAGCAGCTTAGGTTGGGCCCGGAATGAGCAGTTCTTC.

V and J are TRBV20-1 and TRBJ1-2; unclear D gene. The V gene's germline CDR1 is DFQATT and CDR2 SNEGSKA (reference sequence). Trimming stripped 1 base from V and 7 bases from J, with 13 bases between. The length of the CDR3 is 13 residues. The CDR3 region is CSARVEEWGGYTF. The CDR3 DNA is TGCAGTGCTAGAGTAGAGGAATGGGGTGGCTACACCTTC.